This passage covers 28 T cell receptor beta chains from one sample sequenced in a study of blood T cell repertoires in COVID-19. Method: immunoSEQ multiplex PCR; TCRdb's copy keeps in-frame clones and lacks some. The sample lists 150,000 or so clones, almost 85% occurring once. Sequenced: peripheral blood. The receptors shown here come from a human donor with acute or convalescent COVID-19. The donor label of this sample is uncertain.

This sequence joins TRBV6-5 and TRBJ2-2; a weak D match, TRBD1 (5 bases). Germline V lookup: CDR1 MNHEY, CDR2 SVGAGI. Trimming cost V 2 bases and J 6 bases, with 10 bases left between them. CDR3 length: 14 amino acids. The CDR3 DNA reads TGTGCCAGCAGTTACCAGGGAAGGTCCGGGGAGCTGTTTTTT. Amino acid sequence: CASSYQGRSGELFF.

This clone has a single count. This rearrangement joins TRBV6-1 to TRBJ2-1; 12 bases agree with TRBD2. Per the germline V gene, CDR1 is MNHNS and CDR2 is SASEGT. J gave up 7 bases and V 3 bases, and 4 bases lay outside the gene matches. The CDR3 length is 15 residues. The CDR3 region is CASSETSGGWNEQFF. CDR3 sequence (DNA): TGTGCCAGCAGTGAGACTAGCGGGGGTTGGAATGAGCAGTTCTTC.

The genes are TRBV6-1 and TRBJ2-5; 11 bases line up with TRBD2. Germline V lookup: CDR1 MNHNS, CDR2 SASEGT. The CDR3 consists of 22 residues. The V segment lost 0 bases and the J segment 5 bases; nucleotides outside the gene matches: 23. CDR3 sequence: CASSEALQIPLRLAGGGETQYF. DNA of the CDR3: TGTGCCAGCAGTGAAGCGCTTCAGATTCCCCTCAGGCTAGCGGGGGGCGGCGAGACCCAGTACTTC.

To note about this clone: One end of the junction does not line up with germline, which may come from a read error. J is TRBJ2-3 and V is TRBV11-2, with 7 bases matching TRBD1. This CDR3 contains 14 residues. The germline V gene has CDR1 SGHAT and CDR2 FQNNGV. CDR3 protein: CASTLGRGTDTQYF. The DNA of the CDR3 is TGTGCCAGCACCTTAGGCAGGGGGACAGATACGCAGTATTTT.

The chain combines TRBV7-2 with TRBJ1-6; D gene unclear. The V end lost 1 base, the J end lost 7 bases, and 11 bases lay between the germline ends. Per germline, CDR1 SGHTA and CDR2 FQGNSA. The CDR3 has 15 residues. CDR3 nucleotide sequence: TGTGCCAGCAGCTTAGTCGGCGAGGAGAATTCACCCCTCCACTTT. Its translation: CASSLVGEENSPLHF.

In its sample, this clone was seen a few times. The genes are TRBV4-1 and TRBJ1-6, with D hard to call. V lost 0 bases and J 14 bases, leaving 11 bases between the germline ends. Germline-derived CDR1 and CDR2 are MGHRA and YSYEKL. This CDR3 comprises 13 residues. CDR3 amino acids: CASSQESGTSLHF. The CDR3, as DNA: TGCGCCAGCAGCCAAGAGTCGGGAACCTCCCTCCACTTT.

The chain combines TRBV10-3 with TRBJ1-5; D uncertain. The CDR3 length is 12 residues. V gave up 8 bases and J gave up 1 base, with 6 bases separating them. Looked up from germline, CDR1 is ENHRY and CDR2 is SYGVKD. This CDR3 is CAIGESNQPQHF. The CDR3 nucleotides are TGTGCCATCGGGGAGAGCAATCAGCCCCAGCATTTT.

This chain links TRBV5-1 with TRBJ1-2; the match to TRBD1 covers 7 bases. V trimming: 4 bases; J trimming: 0 bases; junction bases outside the gene matches: 6. The germline V gene encodes CDR1 SGHRS and CDR2 YFSETQ. There are 15 residues in the CDR3. The CDR3, as DNA: TGCGCCAGCAGCATCCGGGACAGATCTAACTATGGCTACACCTTC. Amino acids: CASSIRDRSNYGYTF.

V gene TRBV28 combines with J gene TRBJ1-1; maybe TRBD1 (6 bases). The ends were cut back, 6 bases at V and 1 base at J, with 12 bases in the middle. Germline V lookup: CDR1 MDHEN, CDR2 SYDVKM. The CDR3 is 14 amino acids. The chain's CDR3 is CASSEGGANTEAFF. CDR3 DNA sequence: TGTGCCAGCAGCGAAGGGGGAGCGAACACTGAAGCTTTCTTT.

The chain carries TRBV7-9 and TRBJ2-7, with 7 bases identical to TRBD1. V was pared by 0 bases and J by 4 bases, with 9 bases of the junction left unmatched. This CDR3 region has 16 residues. CDR1 SEHNR and CDR2 FQNEAQ come from the germline V gene (reference sequence). CDR3 in amino acids: CASSLAFGTVLYEQYF. In nucleotides, the CDR3 is TGTGCCAGCAGCTTAGCATTCGGGACAGTTTTATACGAGCAGTACTTC.

The chain is built from TRBV10-1 and TRBJ1-3; D is unresolved. V was trimmed by 7 bases and J by 2 bases, leaving 9 bases between them. The CDR3 extends over 13 amino acids. Per the germline V gene, CDR1 is WNHNN and CDR2 is SYGVQD (reference sequence). The CDR3 nucleotides read TGCGCCAGCACCGGACTAACTGGAAACACCATATATTTT. Translating it yields CASTGLTGNTIYF.

This chain uses TRBV7-6 with TRBJ1-2; a possible D gene is TRBD1 (6 bases). Germline V gene lookup returns CDR1 SGHVS and CDR2 FNYEAQ. The CDR3 contains 15 residues. The V gene lost 6 bases and the J gene lost 2 bases, with 16 bases spanning the gap. This CDR3 is CASSPGRGGNYGYTF. The DNA for the CDR3 is TGTGCCAGCAGTCCTGGGAGGGGGGGAAACTATGGCTACACCTTC.

The rearrangement links TRBV18 to TRBJ1-2, with 8 bases fitting TRBD1. The CDR3 spans 16 residues. Germline CDR1 KGHSH, CDR2 LQKENI. V lost 6 bases to trimming and J lost 2 bases; unmatched junction nucleotides: 11. The CDR3 nucleotides read TGTGCCAGCTCTCAACTGGACAGGGCGGGAAACTATGGCTACACCTTC. Its translation is CASSQLDRAGNYGYTF.

The chain is built from TRBV6-4 and TRBJ1-4; D is uncertain. The V gene's germline CDR1 is MRHNA and CDR2 SNTAGT. CDR3 length equals 15 residues. V was trimmed by 8 bases and J by 0 bases, leaving 13 bases between them. The CDR3 DNA reads as TGTGCCAGCCCTATCGGAGGGACAACTAATGAAAAACTGTTTTTT. This codes for CASPIGGTTNEKLFF.

This chain connects TRBV30 to TRBJ2-7, with D perhaps matching TRBD2 (5 bases). Trimming removed 6 bases at V and 3 bases at J, with 18 bases between. Looked up from germline, CDR1 is GTSNPN and CDR2 is SVGIG (reference sequence). The CDR3 runs to 14 residues. The CDR3 protein is CACQRGPFIYEQYF. The CDR3 region has the DNA TGTGCCTGTCAACGAGGGCCTTTCATCTACGAGCAGTACTTC.

The chain recombines TRBV5-1 with TRBJ2-3; 8 nucleotides agree with TRBD2. Germline V gives CDR1 SGHRS, CDR2 YFSETQ. The CDR3 has 14 residues. J lost 1 base, V lost 7 bases, and 5 bases had no gene match. CDR3 DNA sequence: TGCGCCAGCCTCCCCGGGGGGGGCACAGATACGCAGTATTTT. Protein sequence: CASLPGGGTDTQYF.

V and J are TRBV7-2 and TRBJ2-7; TRBD2 might be the D (5 bases). The CDR3 sequence is 16 residues long. Germline CDR1 and CDR2: SGHTA and FQGNSA. V shed 5 bases and J shed 0 bases, with 17 bases lying between them. The DNA of the CDR3 is TGTGCCAGCAGCCCCTTGGTAGGGAGAAGCTCCTACGAGCAGTACTTC. Its translation: CASSPLVGRSSYEQYF.

This chain links TRBV5-1 with TRBJ1-2; D gene uncertain. The germline V gene has CDR1 SGHRS and CDR2 YFSETQ. This CDR3 is 12 amino acids long. V lost 2 bases, J lost 1 base, and 3 bases lay in between. This chain's CDR3 is CASSFLNYGYTF. DNA for the CDR3: TGCGCCAGCAGCTTCCTTAACTATGGCTACACCTTC. The variable domain in full, with the rest retrieved from reference TRBV5-1 and TRBJ1-2, is KAGVTQTPRYLIKTRGQQVTLSCSPISGHRSVSWYQQTPGQGLQFLFEYFSETQRNKGNFPGRFSGRQFSNSRSEMNVSTLELGDSALYLCASSFLNYGYTFGSGTRLTVV.

This chain connects TRBV25-1 to TRBJ1-4; TRBD1 aligns across 10 bases. Trimming took 6 bases from V and 7 from J; bases not matched to a gene: 11. The CDR3 is made up of 16 amino acids. The V gene's germline CDR1 is MGHDK and CDR2 SYGVNS. This CDR3 reads CASSAGTGVHSEKLFF. Written as DNA, the CDR3 is TGTGCCAGCAGCGCCGGGACAGGGGTGCATTCTGAAAAACTGTTTTTT. The entire variable domain, with the rest obtained from reference TRBV25-1 and TRBJ1-4, is as follows: EADIYQTPRYLVIGTGKKITLECSQTMGHDKMYWYQQDPGMELHLIHYSYGVNSTEKGDLSSESTVSRIRTEHFPLTLESARPSHTSQYLCASSAGTGVHSEKLFFGSGTQLSVL.

The gene calls are TRBV6-5 and TRBJ1-1; no firm D call. CDR3 length: 14 amino acids. Germline V gene data show CDR1 as MNHEY and CDR2 as SVGAGI. The V end was cut by 6 bases, the J end by 1 base, with 12 bases between. CDR3 bases: TGTGCCAGCAGCACCGGGAGGGCGAACACTGAAGCTTTCTTT. This gives the protein CASSTGRANTEAFF.

This clone has more than one count but fewer than ten. The chain has TRBV6-2 or TRBV6-3 and TRBJ1-1; TRBD1 might be the D (5 bases). The CDR3 runs to 13 residues. Trimming took off 6 bases at V and 5 bases at J, with 13 bases between the two ends. CDR1 is MNHEY, CDR2 SVGEGT, per germline. CDR3 loop: CASSPTVRTEAFF. The CDR3 DNA sequence: TGTGCCAGCAGCCCGACAGTTAGAACTGAAGCTTTCTTT.

CDR3 sequence: CASSHSTSGGAGVRAQYF. In DNA, the CDR3 is TGTGCCAGCAGCCACTCGACTAGCGGGGGGGCCGGAGTGAGGGCCCAGTACTTC. The chain links TRBV3-1 (or the pseudogene TRBV3-2) to TRBJ2-5; 14 bases fit TRBD2. Trimming at V came to 3 bases and at J to 9 bases, leaving 15 bases not matched to a gene. CDR3 length: 18 residues. From germline, CDR1 is LGHDT and CDR2 YNNKEL (reference sequence).

This clone has only one observation. The chain combines TRBV11-3 with TRBJ2-7; tentatively, D is TRBD2 (6 bases). Between the trimmed V and J ends, which lost 2 bases and 6 bases, there was a span of 11 bases. The germline CDR1 and CDR2 sequences are SGHNT and YENEEA. This CDR3 comprises 13 residues. The CDR3 loop reads CASSLFRGGEQYF. The CDR3, as DNA: TGTGCCAGCAGCTTATTTAGGGGAGGCGAGCAGTACTTC.

This sequence joins TRBV6-6 and TRBJ2-1; the match to TRBD1 covers 7 bases. The germline CDR1 and CDR2 sequences are MNHNY and SVGAGI (reference sequence). Losses at the gene ends were 4 bases for V and 9 bases for J; bases not matched to a gene: 9. CDR3 size: 14 residues. The CDR3 nucleotides read TGTGCCAGCAGTTCCTTCGGACAGGCGGCTGAGCAGTTCTTC. Translated, it gives CASSSFGQAAEQFF.

The CDR3 here is CASHPTAGENYGYTF. CDR3 DNA: TGTGCCAGCCACCCTACGGCCGGGGAAAACTATGGCTACACCTTC. The chain has TRBV6-6 and TRBJ1-2; D not resolved. Germline CDR1 is MNHNY and CDR2 is SVGAGI (reference sequence). V lost 8 bases, J lost 2 bases, and 18 bases lay in between. This CDR3 contains 15 residues.

The rearrangement joins TRBV27 to TRBJ1-3; TRBD1 matches at 8 bases. Per the germline V gene, CDR1 is MNHEY and CDR2 is SMNVEV (reference sequence). J gave up 2 bases and V 7 bases, and 10 bases lay outside the gene matches. The CDR3 consists of 16 residues. The DNA for the CDR3 is TGTGCCAGCACCCCAGGACAGGGCCAACCTGGAAACACCATATATTTT. Translating gives CASTPGQGQPGNTIYF.

This chain joins TRBV9 and TRBJ1-3; possible D gene TRBD1, 5 bases. Trimming removed 4 bases at V and 2 bases at J, with 16 bases between. This CDR3 has 16 amino acids. Germline CDR1 reads SGDLS; CDR2 reads YYNGEE. CDR3 nucleotide sequence: TGTGCCAGCAGCCCCCGGAGCAGGGTACCTGGAAACACCATATATTTT. Amino acid sequence: CASSPRSRVPGNTIYF.

The chain recombines TRBV5-4 with TRBJ2-2; 9 bases agree with TRBD1. Germline values: CDR1 SGHNT, CDR2 YYREEE (reference sequence). Germline trimming cut 4 bases from V and 7 bases from J; bases unmatched to any gene: 2. CDR3 length: 13 amino acids. This CDR3 reads CASSGTGIGELFF. DNA for the CDR3: TGTGCCAGCAGCGGGACAGGGATCGGGGAGCTGTTTTTT. The full variable domain, with the rest looked up from reference TRBV5-4 and TRBJ2-2, is ETGVTQSPTHLIKTRGQQVTLRCSSQSGHNTVSWYQQALGQGPQFIFQYYREEENGRGNFPPRFSGLQFPNYSSELNVNALELDDSALYLCASSGTGIGELFFGEGSRLTVL.